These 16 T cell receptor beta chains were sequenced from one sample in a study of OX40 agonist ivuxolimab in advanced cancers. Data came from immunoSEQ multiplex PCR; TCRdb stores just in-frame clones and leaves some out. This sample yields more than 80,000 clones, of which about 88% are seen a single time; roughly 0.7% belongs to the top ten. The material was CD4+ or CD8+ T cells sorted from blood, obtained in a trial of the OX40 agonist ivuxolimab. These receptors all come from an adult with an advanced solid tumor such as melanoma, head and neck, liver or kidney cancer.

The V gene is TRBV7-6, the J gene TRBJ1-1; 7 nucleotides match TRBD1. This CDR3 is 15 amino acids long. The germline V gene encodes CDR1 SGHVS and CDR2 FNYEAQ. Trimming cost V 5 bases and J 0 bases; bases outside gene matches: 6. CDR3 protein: CASSPRTGLNTEAFF. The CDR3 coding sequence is TGTGCCAGCAGCCCTCGGACAGGTTTGAACACTGAAGCTTTCTTT.

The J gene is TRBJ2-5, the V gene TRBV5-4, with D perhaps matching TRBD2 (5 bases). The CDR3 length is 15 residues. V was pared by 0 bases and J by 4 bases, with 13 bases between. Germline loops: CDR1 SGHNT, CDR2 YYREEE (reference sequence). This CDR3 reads CASSLDWTGRETQYF. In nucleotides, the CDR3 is TGTGCCAGCAGCTTGGATTGGACGGGAAGAGAGACCCAGTACTTC.

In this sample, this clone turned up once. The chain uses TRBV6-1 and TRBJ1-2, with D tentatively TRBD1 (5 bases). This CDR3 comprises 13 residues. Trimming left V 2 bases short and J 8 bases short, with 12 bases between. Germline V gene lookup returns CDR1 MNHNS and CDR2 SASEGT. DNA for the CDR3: TGTGCCAGCAGTGAAAACGGCAGGGCCGGCTACACCTTC. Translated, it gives CASSENGRAGYTF.

CDR3 sequence (DNA): TGTGCCAGCACCATGCCGGGGTCCCTAGGCACTGAAGCTTTCTTT. Translation gives CASTMPGSLGTEAFF. This sequence joins TRBV28 and TRBJ1-1; no definite D call. The CDR3 loop spans 15 amino acids. CDR1 and CDR2 (germline): MDHEN, SYDVKM. V was pared by 7 bases and J by 4 bases, with 19 bases between.

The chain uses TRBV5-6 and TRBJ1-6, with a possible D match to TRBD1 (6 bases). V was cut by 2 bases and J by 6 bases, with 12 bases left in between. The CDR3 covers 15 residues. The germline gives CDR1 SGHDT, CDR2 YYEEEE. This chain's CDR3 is CASSFRDTRNSPLHF. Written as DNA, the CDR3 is TGTGCCAGCAGCTTTCGGGACACCCGTAATTCACCCCTCCACTTT.

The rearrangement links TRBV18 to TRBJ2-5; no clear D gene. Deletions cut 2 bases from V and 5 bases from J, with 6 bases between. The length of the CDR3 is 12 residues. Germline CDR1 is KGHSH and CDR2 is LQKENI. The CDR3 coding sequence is TGTGCCAGCTCACCATCTTCCGAGACCCAGTACTTC. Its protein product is CASSPSSETQYF. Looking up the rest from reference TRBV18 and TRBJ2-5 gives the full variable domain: NAGVMQNPRHLVRRRGQEARLRCSPMKGHSHVYWYRQLPEEGLKFMVYLQKENIIDESGMPKERFSAEFPKEGPSILRIQQVVRGDSAAYFCASSPSSETQYFGPGTRLLVL.

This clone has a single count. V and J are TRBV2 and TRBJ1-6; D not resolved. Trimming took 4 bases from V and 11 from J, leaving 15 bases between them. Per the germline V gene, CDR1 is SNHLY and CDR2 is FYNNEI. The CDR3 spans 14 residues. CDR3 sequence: CASSARQESAPLHF. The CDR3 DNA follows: TGTGCCAGCAGTGCTAGGCAGGAGAGCGCACCCCTCCACTTT.

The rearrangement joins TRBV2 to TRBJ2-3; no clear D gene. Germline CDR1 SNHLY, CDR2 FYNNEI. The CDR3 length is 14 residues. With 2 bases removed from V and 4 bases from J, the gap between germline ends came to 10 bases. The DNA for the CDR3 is TGTGCCAGCAGTGAAACCTACTCGCCAGATACGCAGTATTTT. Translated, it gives CASSETYSPDTQYF. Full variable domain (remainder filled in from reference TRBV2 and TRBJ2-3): EPEVTQTPSHQVTQMGQEVILRCVPISNHLYFYWYRQILGQKVEFLVSFYNNEISEKSEIFDDQFSVERPDGSNFTLKIRSTKLEDSAMYFCASSETYSPDTQYFGPGTRLTVL.

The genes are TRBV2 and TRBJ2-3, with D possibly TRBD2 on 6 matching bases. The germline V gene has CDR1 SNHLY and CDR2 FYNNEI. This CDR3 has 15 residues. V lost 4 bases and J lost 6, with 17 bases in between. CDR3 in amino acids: CASSVGGARWDTQYF. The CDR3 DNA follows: TGTGCCAGCAGTGTTGGCGGGGCCCGATGGGATACGCAGTATTTT.

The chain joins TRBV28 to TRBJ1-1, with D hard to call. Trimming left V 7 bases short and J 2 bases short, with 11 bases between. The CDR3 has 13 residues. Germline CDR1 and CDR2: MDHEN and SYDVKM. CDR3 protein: CASIHDVNTEAFF. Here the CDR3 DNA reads TGTGCCAGCATTCATGACGTAAACACTGAAGCTTTCTTT.

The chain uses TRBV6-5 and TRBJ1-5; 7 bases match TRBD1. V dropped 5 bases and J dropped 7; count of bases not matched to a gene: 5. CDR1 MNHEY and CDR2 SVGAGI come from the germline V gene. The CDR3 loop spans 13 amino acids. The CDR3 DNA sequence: TGTGCCAGCAGTGGGGGACAGAACCAGCCCCAGCATTTT. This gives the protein CASSGGQNQPQHF.

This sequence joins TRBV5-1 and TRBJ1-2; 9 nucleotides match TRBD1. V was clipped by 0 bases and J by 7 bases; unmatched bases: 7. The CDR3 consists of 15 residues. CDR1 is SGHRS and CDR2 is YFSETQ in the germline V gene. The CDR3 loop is CASSLAGTGRSGYTF. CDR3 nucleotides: TGCGCCAGCAGCTTGGCCGGGACAGGGAGGAGTGGCTACACCTTC.

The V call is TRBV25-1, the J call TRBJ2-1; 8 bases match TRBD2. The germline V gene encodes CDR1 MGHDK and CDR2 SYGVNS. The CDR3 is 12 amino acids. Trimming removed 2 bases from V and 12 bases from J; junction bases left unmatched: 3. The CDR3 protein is CASSEIRGGQFF. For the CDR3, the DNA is TGTGCCAGCAGTGAAATCCGGGGGGGGCAGTTCTTC.

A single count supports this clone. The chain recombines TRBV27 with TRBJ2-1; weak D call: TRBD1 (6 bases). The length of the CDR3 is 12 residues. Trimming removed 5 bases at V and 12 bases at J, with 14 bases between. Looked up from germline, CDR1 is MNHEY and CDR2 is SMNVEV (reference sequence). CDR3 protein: CASSPVTGPQFF. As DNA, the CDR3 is TGTGCCAGCAGTCCAGTGACAGGCCCGCAGTTCTTC.

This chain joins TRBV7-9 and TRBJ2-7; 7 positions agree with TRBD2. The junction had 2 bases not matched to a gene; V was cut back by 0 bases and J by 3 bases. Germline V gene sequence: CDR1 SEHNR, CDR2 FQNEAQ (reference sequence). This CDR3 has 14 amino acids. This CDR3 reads CASSLASSGYEQYF. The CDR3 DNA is TGTGCCAGCAGCTTAGCGTCTAGCGGCTACGAGCAGTACTTC.

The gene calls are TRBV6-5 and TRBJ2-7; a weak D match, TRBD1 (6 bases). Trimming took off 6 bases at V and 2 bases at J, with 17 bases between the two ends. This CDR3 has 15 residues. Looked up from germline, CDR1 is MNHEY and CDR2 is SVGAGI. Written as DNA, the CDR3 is TGTGCCAGCAGACAAAGAAGGGACATTCCCTACGAGCAGTACTTC. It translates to CASRQRRDIPYEQYF.